The 4 T cell receptor beta chains listed next were all sequenced from one sample in a study of T cell repertoires in cytomegalovirus infection. Each CDR3 protein is one row after TCRdb ran MiXCR on the reads. The sample holds around 250,000 distinct CDR3 sequences; approximately 17% are singletons and the top ten take around 47%. The sample comprised CD8+ T cells from PBMCs. The origin of the receptors is a human donor in good health (CMV status not recorded). Some clones in this sample may be carry-over from other donors' samples.

This clonotype was seen ten or more times. The V call is TRBV7-9, the J call TRBJ1-1, with TRBD1 matching over 8 bases. Germline CDR1 and CDR2: SEHNR and FQNEAQ (reference sequence). V was pared by 2 bases and J by 3 bases, with 11 bases of the junction left unmatched. This CDR3 is built from 17 residues. The CDR3 spells CASSLSRTGTEDTEAFF. For the CDR3, the DNA is TGTGCCAGCAGCTTATCGAGGACAGGGACGGAGGACACTGAAGCTTTCTTT.

This clonotype was seen only a few times. This chain links TRBV2 with TRBJ1-2; TRBD1 agrees at 9 bases. The CDR3 sequence is 17 residues long. The J segment lost 2 bases and the V segment lost 6 bases, leaving 13 bases of the junction unmatched. The V gene's germline CDR1 is SNHLY and CDR2 FYNNEI. CDR3 nucleotides: TGTGCCAGCAGCGTTCCCGGGACAGGGAAGAGAAACTATGGCTACACCTTC. Protein sequence: CASSVPGTGKRNYGYTF.

This clonotype was counted at least ten times. V and J are TRBV7-2 and TRBJ1-1, with D tentatively TRBD1 (6 bases). Between the trimmed V and J ends, which lost 3 bases and 3 bases, there was a span of 14 bases. The CDR3 consists of 15 residues. CDR1 and CDR2 from the germline V gene are SGHTA and FQGNSA. CDR3 sequence: CASSFWSSGDTEAFF. The DNA for the CDR3 is TGTGCCAGCAGCTTTTGGTCTTCAGGGGACACTGAAGCTTTCTTT.

This clonotype was detected only a few times. This chain uses TRBV4-1 with TRBJ1-1; weak D call: TRBD1 (5 bases). Germline CDR1 is MGHRA and CDR2 is YSYEKL. CDR3 length equals 15 residues. Trimming stripped 3 bases from V and 1 base from J, with 12 bases between. The CDR3 sequence: CASSQRTGGNTEAFF. CDR3 DNA: TGCGCCAGCAGCCAGAGGACGGGGGGGAACACTGAAGCTTTCTTT.